The TCR beta chain described here comes from a study of CD8+ T cells in alopecia areata. Study background: Treated patients swallowed 5 to 10 mg of oral tofacitinib twice daily.

The V end lost 4 bases, the J end lost 4 bases, and 17 bases lay between the germline ends. In germline, CDR1 is SGDLS, CDR2 YYNGEE. The CDR3 sequence is 15 residues long. Treatment indicated: oral pan-JAK inhibitor, 5-10 mg twice daily. After isolation, RNA underwent reverse transcription to generate cDNA as the sequencing template. Using immunoSEQ multiplex PCR, the repertoire was profiled, and TCRdb retains in-frame clones only, with some absent. In the table there are about 210,000 clones, more than 45% of which are singletons. This sequence was found in a human donor with alopecia areata. This chain connects TRBV9 to TRBJ1-1, with D tentatively TRBD1 (6 bases). Sequenced here: CD4+ T cells sorted from blood, sampled at week 4, from a patient treated with tofacitinib. The CDR3 DNA is TGTGCCAGCAGCACCCTAACAGGGATGAGCACTGAAGCTTTCTTT. It yields the protein CASSTLTGMSTEAFF.